A single TCR beta chain is shown here with its context. Its cognate antigen is unknown. Naive-designated CD8 cells lacked CD45RO, were positively enriched for CCR7, and omitted terminally differentiated effector memory CD45RA+ cells. In the original analysis: Junction-only sequences without quality scores were provided by ImmunoSEQ, so filtering was different. Sequencing used immunoSEQ multiplex PCR; TCRdb keeps in-frame clones, though not all of them. The DNA was the basis for D and trimming; V, J and clone size are from that table. The repertoire holds around 2.1 million clones, with about 93% as singletons. The entry originates in a study of shared clonotypes between healthy human individuals. Study-level information: Used for every donor were three CD4 naive, three CD4 memory, two CD8 naive and one CD8 memory plate.

General study results and limits: Incompleteness in sorted-subset sequencing, despite large depth, was shown by rarefaction.

The clonotype was recovered from a man between 18 and 35 years old in good health. Some clones in this sample may be carry-over from other donors' samples. Source material: naive CD8+ T cells from PBMCs.

The CDR3 region has the DNA TGTGCCAGCAGCTTGGACGTGGGGGGACAGACCCAGTACTTC. Amino acids: CASSLDVGGQTQYF. This chain connects TRBV5-8 to TRBJ2-5, with D perhaps matching TRBD2 (6 bases). This CDR3 has 14 amino acids. Deletions cut 0 bases from V and 6 bases from J, with 12 bases between. Germline assignment: CDR1 SGHTS and CDR2 YDEGEE.